The 24 T cell receptor beta chains below all came from one sample that was sequenced in a study of T cells after yellow fever vaccination. TCRdb reprocessed the 5' RACE reads via MiXCR and lists one record per CDR3 protein. The sample gives 200,000 to 250,000 distinct CDR3 sequences, around 3.1% of which show up once; around 3% is in the top ten. This material consisted of CD4+ T cells sorted from PBMCs, taken 10 days after the yellow fever booster vaccination. The receptors here all came from a man younger than 35 who received the YFV17D yellow fever vaccine.

The chain employs TRBV7-2 and TRBJ2-7, with 11 bases aligning to TRBD2. Trimming removed 4 bases from V and 6 bases from J; junction bases left unmatched: 14. From germline, CDR1 is SGHTA and CDR2 FQGNSA. This CDR3 is 17 amino acids long. CDR3 coding DNA: TGTGCCAGCAGCTCCCAACCGGCTAGCGGGGGGCTTTCCGAGCAGTACTTC. Amino acids: CASSSQPASGGLSEQYF. The full variable domain, rest sourced from reference TRBV7-2 and TRBJ2-7, is GAGVSQSPSNKVTEKGKDVELRCDPISGHTALYWYRQSLGQGLEFLIYFQGNSAPDKSGLPSDRFSAERTGGSVSTLTIQRTQQEDSAVYLCASSSQPASGGLSEQYFGPGTRLTVT.

V usage is TRBV4-3 and J usage is TRBJ2-3; 7 bases are shared with TRBD1. Germline lookup yields CDR1 LGHNA and CDR2 YSLEER. Germline trimming cut 0 bases from V and 3 bases from J; bases unmatched to any gene: 6. The CDR3 sequence is 16 residues long. The CDR3 loop reads CASSQDGTDFTDTQYF. The CDR3 region has the DNA TGCGCCAGCAGCCAAGACGGGACAGACTTTACAGATACGCAGTATTTT.

The chain uses TRBV12-3 or TRBV12-4 and TRBJ2-1; tentatively, D is TRBD1 (6 bases). The CDR3 contains 13 residues. V was clipped by 5 bases and J by 8 bases, with 13 bases between them. The CDR3 sequence is CASSTDRFYEQFF. The CDR3 DNA reads TGTGCCAGCAGTACCGACAGGTTCTATGAGCAGTTCTTC.

This clonotype has just a few counts. This chain links TRBV20-1 with TRBJ1-5; a possible D gene is TRBD1 (5 bases). This CDR3 is built from 13 residues. Trimming took off 3 bases at V and 3 bases at J, with 9 bases between the two ends. Germline CDR1 is DFQATT and CDR2 is SNEGSKA (reference sequence). CDR3 in DNA: TGCAGTGCTAGGAGGGACCCCAATCAGCCCCAGCATTTT. This encodes CSARRDPNQPQHF.

This clonotype was recorded at least ten times. This chain links TRBV5-5 with TRBJ2-3; D is ambiguous. The CDR3 has 15 amino acids. Germline CDR1 SGHKS, CDR2 YYEKEE (reference sequence). Between the trimmed V and J ends, which lost 3 bases and 2 bases, there was a span of 13 bases. CDR3 DNA sequence: TGTGCCAGCAGCTCCATGATGACACACACAGATACGCAGTATTTT. Amino acid sequence: CASSSMMTHTDTQYF. Together with reference TRBV5-5 and TRBJ2-3, the CDR3 gives the full variable domain: DAGVTQSPTHLIKTRGQQVTLRCSPISGHKSVSWYQQVLGQGPQFIFQYYEKEERGRGNFPDRFSARQFPNYSSELNVNALLLGDSALYLCASSSMMTHTDTQYFGPGTRLTVL.

This clonotype was observed many times. V is TRBV20-1 and J is TRBJ1-2, with a tentative D call TRBD1 (5 bases). Germline V lookup: CDR1 DFQATT, CDR2 SNEGSKA (reference sequence). The CDR3 sequence is 14 residues long. V was clipped by 1 base and J by 8 bases, with 17 bases between them. For the CDR3, the DNA is TGCAGTGCTAGAGGTCGGAGGGGCCGGGGAGGCTACACCTTC. It specifies CSARGRRGRGGYTF.

This rearrangement joins TRBV9 to TRBJ2-7; D is unclear. The CDR3 has 13 amino acids. The V gene lost 3 bases and the J gene lost 10 bases, with 17 bases spanning the gap. The germline gives CDR1 SGDLS, CDR2 YYNGEE. In DNA, the CDR3 is TGTGCCAGCAGCGGGGTTGGTACACCTCAACAGTACTTC. It encodes CASSGVGTPQQYF.

The rearrangement joins TRBV5-4 to TRBJ1-6; tentatively, D is TRBD1 (5 bases). CDR3 length: 14 residues. Germline V gene data show CDR1 as SGHNT and CDR2 as YYREEE (reference sequence). The germline V and J ends were trimmed by 2 bases and 6 bases, with 9 bases remaining between them. The CDR3 DNA reads TGTGCCAGCAGCTTAAGACAGCTTAATTCACCCCTCCACTTT. It encodes CASSLRQLNSPLHF.

This clonotype was observed at least ten times. The V gene is TRBV5-4, the J gene TRBJ2-5; either TRBD1 or TRBD2 may supply D (5 bases each). Trimming cost V 2 bases and J 5 bases, with 13 bases left between them. This CDR3 is built from 14 residues. Per germline, CDR1 SGHNT and CDR2 YYREEE (reference sequence). CDR3 sequence (DNA): TGTGCCAGCAGCTTCACAGGCACTAGGGAGACCCAGTACTTC. Its translation: CASSFTGTRETQYF.

In its sample, this clonotype was seen many times. This chain joins TRBV24-1 and TRBJ2-5; 12 bases line up with TRBD2. CDR1 is KGHDR, CDR2 SFDVKD, per germline. The CDR3 is 14 amino acids. Trimming removed 4 bases from V and 10 bases from J; junction bases left unmatched: 6. The CDR3 reads CATSDPTSGGFQYF. The CDR3 nucleotides read TGTGCCACCAGTGACCCAACTAGCGGGGGGTTCCAGTACTTC.

This clonotype was detected ten times or more. The chain combines TRBV4-3 with TRBJ2-3; weak D call: TRBD2 (6 bases). Germline CDR1 LGHNA, CDR2 YSLEER. The V and J ends lost 5 bases and 2 bases respectively, with 14 bases between them. The CDR3 spans 15 residues. The CDR3: CASSSGRGYTDTQYF. The CDR3 DNA follows: TGCGCCAGCAGCTCCGGTCGGGGGTACACAGATACGCAGTATTTT.

V gene TRBV3-1 combines with J gene TRBJ2-5; D gene ambiguous. Per the germline V gene, CDR1 is LGHDT and CDR2 is YNNKEL (reference sequence). The CDR3 covers 14 residues. V was clipped by 0 bases and J by 8 bases, with 13 bases between them. The CDR3 nucleotides read TGTGCCAGCAGCCAAGACACCACAAGGGTCACCCAGTACTTC. It codes for CASSQDTTRVTQYF.

This clonotype was seen a handful of times. The rearrangement joins TRBV20-1 to TRBJ2-7, with D hard to call. Trimming stripped 5 bases from V and 7 bases from J, with 24 bases between. This CDR3 is built from 15 residues. The germline V gene has CDR1 DFQATT and CDR2 SNEGSKA (reference sequence). CDR3 nucleotide sequence: TGCAGTGCTGCCTTCCAGACCTCTGGAACGCGAGAGCAGTACTTC. Translation: CSAAFQTSGTREQYF.

This chain uses TRBV18 with TRBJ2-1; TRBD1 might be the D (6 bases). Trimming removed 6 bases from V and 2 bases from J, with 14 bases in between. The length of the CDR3 is 15 residues. Germline values: CDR1 KGHSH, CDR2 LQKENI. CDR3 region: CASSPDRETYNEQFF. Written as DNA, the CDR3 is TGTGCCAGCTCCCCGGACAGAGAGACCTACAATGAGCAGTTCTTC.

The chain uses TRBV5-4 and TRBJ2-5, with a weak D call TRBD2 (5 bases). V lost 4 bases to trimming and J lost 4 bases, with 14 bases between them. Germline-derived CDR1 and CDR2 are SGHNT and YYREEE (reference sequence). CDR3 length equals 14 residues. The CDR3 loop is CASSPTRSGETQYF. The CDR3 coding sequence is TGTGCCAGCAGCCCCACTAGATCAGGAGAGACCCAGTACTTC.

This clonotype came up a few times. The V gene is TRBV25-1, the J gene TRBJ1-4, with D tentatively TRBD1 (6 bases). The germline gives CDR1 MGHDK, CDR2 SYGVNS. V dropped 4 bases and J dropped 7 bases, with 16 bases sitting between them. The CDR3 has 15 amino acids. The CDR3 region is CASSGRARGPEKLFF. CDR3 sequence (DNA): TGTGCCAGCAGTGGGCGGGCCCGGGGGCCTGAAAAACTGTTTTTT.

This clonotype has only a few counts. The chain combines TRBV12-3 or TRBV12-4 with TRBJ2-7; 10 nucleotides match TRBD2. V lost 3 bases and J lost 2; bases outside the gene matches: 10. This CDR3 contains 17 residues. CDR3 residues: CASSLAASGGATYEQYF. The DNA for the CDR3 is TGTGCCAGCAGTTTGGCCGCCAGCGGGGGGGCGACCTACGAGCAGTACTTC.

This clonotype was observed a few times. The J gene is TRBJ1-1, the V gene TRBV5-4, with D uncertain. CDR1 SGHNT and CDR2 YYREEE come from the germline V gene (reference sequence). The germline V and J ends were trimmed by 2 bases and 1 base, with 3 bases remaining between them. The CDR3 totals 12 residues. This CDR3 is CASSLKNTEAFF. The CDR3 DNA reads as TGTGCCAGCAGCTTAAAGAACACTGAAGCTTTCTTT.

This clonotype has at least ten counts. CDR3 sequence (DNA): TGTGCCAGCAGCCAAGTTCAGTCGCGGGGGGTGGTGAATGAGCAGTTCTTC. It yields the protein CASSQVQSRGVVNEQFF. V usage is TRBV4-2 and J usage is TRBJ2-1, with 8 bases identical to TRBD2. Germline CDR1 is LGHNA and CDR2 is YNFKEQ. The CDR3 has 17 residues. The V segment lost 1 base and the J segment 7 bases; nucleotides outside the gene matches: 12.

The chain employs TRBV4-3 and TRBJ2-1; D unresolved. The germline V and J ends were trimmed by 7 bases and 6 bases, with 13 bases remaining between them. Germline values: CDR1 LGHNA, CDR2 YSLEER. CDR3 length equals 13 residues. CDR3: CASNRIPLNEQFF. The DNA for the CDR3 is TGCGCCAGCAACCGGATCCCACTCAATGAGCAGTTCTTC.

Ten or more counts support this clonotype. The chain has TRBV7-2 and TRBJ1-4; 8 nucleotides line up with TRBD1. CDR3 length: 16 amino acids. The germline V gene has CDR1 SGHTA and CDR2 FQGNSA. After removal of 2 bases from V and 7 bases from J, the junction contained 9 bases not matched to a gene. The CDR3 is CASSLQSHRGGEKLFF. DNA of the CDR3: TGTGCCAGCAGCTTACAGAGCCACAGGGGGGGTGAAAAACTGTTTTTT.

The table lists this clonotype with many counts. The chain couples TRBV7-3 to TRBJ1-6, with a possible D match to TRBD1 (5 bases). CDR1 is SGHTA, CDR2 FQGTGA, per germline. This CDR3 is built from 14 residues. Deletions cut 5 bases from V and 9 bases from J, with 14 bases between. DNA for the CDR3: TGTGCCAGCAGCCCCAAGGGCAGGGTTTCACCCCTCCACTTT. Protein product: CASSPKGRVSPLHF.

Note on this clonotype: A much bigger clone sits one base away, suggesting this may be a read error. V and J are TRBV7-2 and TRBJ2-3; the match to TRBD2 covers 8 bases. The germline gives CDR1 SGHTA, CDR2 FQGNSA. This CDR3 has 16 amino acids. V lost 2 bases and J lost 2; bases outside the gene matches: 6. The CDR3 nucleotides read TGTGCCAGCAGCTTACAGAGCGGGGGAAACACAGATACGCAGTATTTT. Its translation: CASSLQSGGNTDTQYF.

This clonotype occurred many times. CDR3 region: CAISGVGANVLTF. CDR3 nucleotide sequence: TGTGCCATCAGTGGGGTAGGGGCCAACGTCCTGACTTTC. The genes are TRBV10-3 and TRBJ2-6; D is unresolved. V shed 4 bases and J shed 4 bases, with 5 bases lying between them. This CDR3 has 13 amino acids. Germline V gene data show CDR1 as ENHRY and CDR2 as SYGVKD.